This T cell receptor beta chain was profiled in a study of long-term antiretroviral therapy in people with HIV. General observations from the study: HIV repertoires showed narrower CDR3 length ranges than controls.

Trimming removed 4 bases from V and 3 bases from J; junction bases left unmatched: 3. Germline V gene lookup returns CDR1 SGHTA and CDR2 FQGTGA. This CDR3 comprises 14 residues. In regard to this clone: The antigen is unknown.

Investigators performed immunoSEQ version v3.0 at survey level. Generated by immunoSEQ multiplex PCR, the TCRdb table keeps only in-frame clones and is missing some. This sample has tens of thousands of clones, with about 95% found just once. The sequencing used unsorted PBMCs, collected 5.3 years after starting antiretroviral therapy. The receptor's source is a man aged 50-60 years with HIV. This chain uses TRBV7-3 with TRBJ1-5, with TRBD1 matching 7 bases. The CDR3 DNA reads TGTGCCAGCAGCTCAGGGACAGTCAATCAGCCCCAGCATTTT. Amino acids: CASSSGTVNQPQHF.